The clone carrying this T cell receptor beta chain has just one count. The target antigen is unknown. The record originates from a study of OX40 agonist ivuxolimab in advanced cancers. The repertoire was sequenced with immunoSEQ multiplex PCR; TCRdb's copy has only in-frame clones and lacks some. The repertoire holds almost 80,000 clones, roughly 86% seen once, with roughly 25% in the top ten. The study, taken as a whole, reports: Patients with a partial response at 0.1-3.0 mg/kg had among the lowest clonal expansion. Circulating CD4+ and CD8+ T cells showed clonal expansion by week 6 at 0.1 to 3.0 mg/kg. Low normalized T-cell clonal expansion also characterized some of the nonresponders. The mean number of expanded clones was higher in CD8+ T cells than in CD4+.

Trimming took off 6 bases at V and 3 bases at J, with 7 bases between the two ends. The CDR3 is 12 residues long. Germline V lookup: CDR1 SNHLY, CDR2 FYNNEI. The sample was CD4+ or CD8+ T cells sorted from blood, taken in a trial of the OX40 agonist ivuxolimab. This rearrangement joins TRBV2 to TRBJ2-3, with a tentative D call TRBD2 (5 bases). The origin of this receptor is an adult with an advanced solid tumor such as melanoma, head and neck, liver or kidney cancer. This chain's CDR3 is CASRERTDTQYF. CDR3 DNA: TGTGCCAGCAGGGAGCGGACAGATACGCAGTATTTT.